These 29 T cell receptor beta chains originate from one sample sequenced in a study of molecular identifiers for immune sequencing clone quantification. TCRdb itself ran the PCR reads through MiXCR, one entry per CDR3 protein. The sample yields about 8,300 distinct CDR3 sequences, under 40% seen once. Sequenced input: naive CD8+ T cells from blood, with Jurkat cell RNA spiked in. Noted subset: FACS-sorted CD8+CD4-CCR7+CD45RA+ naive T cells. These receptors originate from a human donor in good health. Some libraries in this study had Jurkat cell RNA spiked in.

The chain couples TRBV10-3 to TRBJ2-3, with D possibly matching TRBD1 (5 bases). The assigned J gene may be wrong: the sequence end matches TRBJ1-5 better. The CDR3 has 14 residues. The germline gives CDR1 ENHRY, CDR2 SYGVKD. CDR3 protein: CAIRGLAGTDTQHF. CDR3 DNA sequence: TGTGCCATCAGGGGACTAGCGGGCACAGATACGCAGCATTTT.

This clonotype has only a few counts. This chain uses TRBV6-5 with TRBJ1-1; D is unresolved. V lost 6 bases and J lost 1, with 12 bases in between. Germline assignment: CDR1 MNHEY and CDR2 SVGAGI. This CDR3 region has 14 residues. CDR3 DNA sequence: TGTGCCAGCAGCTCGGGCCCCGGGAACACTGAAGCTTTCTTT. Translation gives CASSSGPGNTEAFF.

This clonotype qualifies as medium-sized. V is TRBV28 and J is TRBJ2-3; TRBD1 matches 7 bases. The ends lost 10 bases at V and 4 bases at J; junction bases unmatched: 11. The CDR3 totals 14 residues. Germline CDR1 and CDR2: MDHEN and SYDVKM. CDR3 in DNA: TGTGCCATTTGGACAGGTTATCGACCAGATACGCAGTATTTT. Translation gives CAIWTGYRPDTQYF.

V usage is TRBV27 and J usage is TRBJ2-3; 12 bases line up with TRBD2. Germline-derived CDR1 and CDR2 are MNHEY and SMNVEV (reference sequence). The length of the CDR3 is 18 residues. Trimming took 3 bases from V and 6 from J; bases not matched to a gene: 13. CDR3 residues: CASSLSFVGTSGSDTQYF. The DNA for the CDR3 is TGTGCCAGCAGTTTGAGTTTTGTTGGGACTAGCGGGTCGGATACGCAGTATTTT.

Only a few counts were recorded for this clonotype. The rearrangement uses TRBV7-9 and TRBJ2-3; 7 nucleotides agree with TRBD2. The germline CDR1 and CDR2 sequences are SEHNR and FQNEAQ (reference sequence). The CDR3 length is 16 residues. V dropped 5 bases and J dropped 4; count of bases not matched to a gene: 12. The CDR3, as DNA: TGTGCCAGCAGCCTCCCCGGGGAGGGCGGAGCAGATACGCAGTATTTT. The encoded protein is CASSLPGEGGADTQYF.

This chain connects TRBV29-1 to TRBJ2-7; 8 nucleotides match TRBD2. The junction had 7 bases not matched to a gene; V was cut back by 4 bases and J by 2 bases. CDR3 length: 14 amino acids. Germline CDR1 and CDR2: SQVTM and ANQGSEA. The CDR3 DNA is TGCAGCGTTGTGGATGCGGGAGGTACCTACGAGCAGTACTTC. Translated, it gives CSVVDAGGTYEQYF.

The chain employs TRBV5-4 and TRBJ2-7; D may be TRBD1 (5 bases). The germline gives CDR1 SGHNT, CDR2 YYREEE (reference sequence). Trimming pared 4 bases from V and 7 bases from J, leaving 18 bases between. The CDR3 is 14 amino acids. CDR3 protein: CASSLGSGQREQYF. In DNA, the CDR3 is TGTGCCAGCAGCCTTGGTAGTGGACAACGGGAGCAGTACTTC.

Only a few counts were recorded for this clonotype. The chain uses TRBV29-1 and TRBJ2-3, with TRBD2 matching 7 bases. The CDR3 extends over 12 amino acids. Per the germline V gene, CDR1 is SQVTM and CDR2 is ANQGSEA. The trim removed 4 bases at V and 5 bases at J, leaving 3 bases unmatched. The CDR3 DNA reads as TGCAGCGTTGTGGGAGGGGAAGATACGCAGTATTTT. Residues: CSVVGGEDTQYF.

As to this clonotype: Relative to the germline gene, one junction end is altered; a read error may explain this. The chain combines TRBV12-3 or TRBV12-4 with TRBJ2-5, with TRBD2 identical over 10 bases. CDR3 length: 14 amino acids. The CDR3 DNA reads TGTGTCAGCCTAGCGGGGGAATTCCAAGAGACCCAGTACTTC. The encoded protein is CVSLAGEFQETQYF.

In its sample, this clonotype is medium-sized. CDR3 protein: CASSWTSGRADTQYF. As DNA, the CDR3 is TGCGCCAGCAGTTGGACTAGCGGGAGAGCAGATACGCAGTATTTT. V and J are TRBV5-1 and TRBJ2-3; 13 bases match TRBD2. Trimming removed 5 bases from V and 4 bases from J; junction bases left unmatched: 4. CDR1 and CDR2 (germline): SGHRS, YFSETQ. The CDR3 contains 15 residues.

This clonotype appeared a few times. V usage is TRBV6-2 or TRBV6-3 and J usage is TRBJ1-5, with D maybe TRBD1 (5 bases). Between the trimmed V and J ends, which lost 6 bases and 1 base, there was a span of 10 bases. The germline CDR1 and CDR2 sequences are MNHEY and SVGEGT. The CDR3 is 14 amino acids. CDR3 bases: TGTGCCAGCAGCCTGGGACGGAGCAATCAGCCCCAGCATTTT. This gives the protein CASSLGRSNQPQHF.

Sample share makes this clonotype medium-sized. The chain employs TRBV29-1 and TRBJ2-3; D is unresolved. Germline V gene sequence: CDR1 SQVTM, CDR2 ANQGSEA. Trimming left V 0 bases short and J 5 bases short, with 15 bases between. This CDR3 has 15 residues. The CDR3 sequence: CSVEDVAGSQDTQYF. CDR3 DNA sequence: TGCAGCGTTGAAGATGTAGCTGGGTCCCAAGATACGCAGTATTTT.

This clonotype has more than one count but fewer than ten. The chain is built from TRBV7-9 and TRBJ2-3; D might be TRBD1 (5 bases). The CDR3 extends over 12 amino acids. The germline V gene encodes CDR1 SEHNR and CDR2 FQNEAQ (reference sequence). Trimming pared 7 bases from V and 5 bases from J, leaving 10 bases between. CDR3 sequence reads: CASNRPGDTQYF. DNA of the CDR3: TGTGCCAGCAACAGGCCGGGAGATACGCAGTATTTT.

The V call is TRBV11-2, the J call TRBJ2-3, with D maybe TRBD2 (6 bases). The germline CDR1 and CDR2 sequences are SGHAT and FQNNGV. V was cut by 0 bases and J by 2 bases, with 18 bases left in between. The CDR3 runs to 18 residues. The CDR3 sequence is CASSLDHETGTFTDTQYF. CDR3 bases: TGTGCCAGCAGCTTAGATCACGAGACCGGGACTTTCACAGATACGCAGTATTTT. Supplemented by reference TRBV11-2 and TRBJ2-3, the full variable domain reads EAGVAQSPRYKIIEKRQSVAFWCNPISGHATLYWYQQILGQGPKLLIQFQNNGVVDDSQLPKDRFSAERLKGVDSTLKIQPAKLEDSAVYLCASSLDHETGTFTDTQYFGPGTRLTVL.

V usage is TRBV20-1 and J usage is TRBJ2-2, with unresolved D. CDR1 is DFQATT, CDR2 SNEGSKA, per germline (reference sequence). CDR3 size: 13 residues. The ends were cut back, 6 bases at V and 6 bases at J, with 14 bases in the middle. DNA for the CDR3: TGCAGTGCCACCCTTGGGGTGGCCGGGGAGCTGTTTTTT. This codes for CSATLGVAGELFF.

The sample holds a few counts of this clonotype. The rearrangement links TRBV18 to TRBJ2-3, with D tentatively TRBD1 or TRBD2 (5 bases each). From germline, CDR1 is KGHSH and CDR2 LQKENI. The CDR3 consists of 15 residues. V lost 3 bases and J lost 3, with 13 bases in between. The CDR3 region is CASSPYGARTDTQYF. For the CDR3, the DNA is TGTGCCAGCTCACCGTACGGGGCGCGGACAGATACGCAGTATTTT.

This clonotype has only a few counts. The chain has TRBV12-3 or TRBV12-4 and TRBJ1-3; no clear D gene. CDR3 length: 11 amino acids. Trimming left V 6 bases short and J 4 bases short, with 4 bases between. Here the CDR3 DNA reads TGTGCCAGCAGCAGCGGAAACACCATATATTTT. Residues: CASSSGNTIYF.

The rearrangement uses TRBV6-1 and TRBJ2-3, with D possibly being TRBD1 (6 bases). This CDR3 is built from 14 residues. Germline V gene data show CDR1 as MNHNS and CDR2 as SASEGT. V was cut by 4 bases and J by 2 bases, with 10 bases left in between. In DNA form, the CDR3 reads TGTGCCAGCAGTGGAGAGGGGGTCACAGATACGCAGTATTTT. Translated, it gives CASSGEGVTDTQYF.

This clonotype was detected only a few times. The rearrangement joins TRBV27 to TRBJ1-5, with D possibly matching TRBD1 (5 bases). Germline V gene lookup returns CDR1 MNHEY and CDR2 SMNVEV (reference sequence). V was trimmed by 3 bases and J by 7 bases, leaving 10 bases between them. This CDR3 is 13 amino acids long. The CDR3 sequence: CASSFGAGQPQHF. The CDR3 bases are TGTGCCAGCAGTTTTGGGGCGGGCCAGCCCCAGCATTTT.

This clonotype was seen only a few times. The chain couples TRBV5-6 to TRBJ2-7; D is perhaps TRBD2 (6 bases). Per the germline V gene, CDR1 is SGHDT and CDR2 is YYEEEE. Trimming took 5 bases from V and 0 from J, leaving 9 bases between them. The CDR3 covers 13 residues. CDR3 sequence reads: CASRPGSSYEQYF. CDR3 sequence (DNA): TGTGCCAGCAGGCCCGGGAGCTCCTACGAGCAGTACTTC. Using reference TRBV5-6 and TRBJ2-7 for the parts outside the CDR3, the full variable domain is DAGVTQSPTHLIKTRGQQVTLRCSPKSGHDTVSWYQQALGQGPQFIFQYYEEEERQRGNFPDRFSGHQFPNYSSELNVNALLLGDSALYLCASRPGSSYEQYFGPGTRLTVT.

The chain employs TRBV20-1 and TRBJ2-1; 12 positions agree with TRBD2. V lost 4 bases and J lost 4; bases outside the gene matches: 8. This CDR3 has 16 amino acids. The germline V gene encodes CDR1 DFQATT and CDR2 SNEGSKA (reference sequence). CDR3 amino acids: CSAKSSGRAGYNEQFF. As DNA, the CDR3 is TGCAGTGCTAAATCTAGCGGGAGGGCCGGTTACAATGAGCAGTTCTTC.

The CDR3 DNA follows: TGTGCCAGCAGGCCTAGCGGGAGTGCAGTTACGCAGTATTTT. Translated, it gives CASRPSGSAVTQYF. The chain carries TRBV13 and TRBJ2-3; TRBD2 matches at 10 bases. Germline loops: CDR1 PRHDT, CDR2 FYEKMQ (reference sequence). This CDR3 has 14 amino acids. With V trimmed by 6 bases and J by 8 bases, 8 bases remained unmatched.

This clonotype was observed a few times. This may be a read error, as it is one base from a much larger clone. V usage is TRBV28 and J usage is TRBJ2-5, with D possibly being TRBD1 (6 bases). The CDR3 spans 14 residues. Per the germline V gene, CDR1 is MDHEN and CDR2 is SYDVKM. CDR3 residues: CASRSGQIQETQNF. In DNA form, the CDR3 reads TGTGCCAGCAGGAGCGGACAGATACAAGAGACCCAGAACTTC.

This clonotype was counted a few times. The gene calls are TRBV11-2 and TRBJ2-3, with 8 bases aligning to TRBD2. Germline CDR1 reads SGHAT; CDR2 reads FQNNGV. There are 17 residues in the CDR3. J was trimmed by 4 bases and V by 0 bases; bases with no gene match: 9. In DNA form, the CDR3 reads TGTGCCAGCAGCTTAGAGTACGGCGGGAGGCTGGCAGATACGCAGTATTTT. Residues: CASSLEYGGRLADTQYF. Combining the CDR3 with reference TRBV11-2 and TRBJ2-3 gives the whole variable domain EAGVAQSPRYKIIEKRQSVAFWCNPISGHATLYWYQQILGQGPKLLIQFQNNGVVDDSQLPKDRFSAERLKGVDSTLKIQPAKLEDSAVYLCASSLEYGGRLADTQYFGPGTRLTVL.

The gene calls are TRBV7-2 and TRBJ2-7, with 7 bases fitting TRBD2. There are 16 residues in the CDR3. Per germline, CDR1 SGHTA and CDR2 FQGNSA. The ends lost 4 bases at V and 1 base at J; junction bases unmatched: 10. The CDR3 coding sequence is TGTGCCAGCAGCTCGGGGGGTGGTGCTCGTTCCTACGAGCAGTACTTC. It specifies CASSSGGGARSYEQYF.

By share, this clonotype ranks as medium-sized (0.01 to 0.1%). This chain connects TRBV7-2 to TRBJ2-7; unclear D gene. The V and J ends lost 0 bases and 0 bases respectively, with 6 bases between them. There are 14 residues in the CDR3. Germline CDR1 reads SGHTA; CDR2 reads FQGNSA. Here the CDR3 reads CASSLAPRSYEQYF. The CDR3 DNA reads TGTGCCAGCAGCTTAGCCCCGCGCTCCTACGAGCAGTACTTC.

A few counts support this clonotype. V is TRBV9 and J is TRBJ2-3, with 7 bases that match TRBD2. The CDR3 is 15 amino acids. The germline gives CDR1 SGDLS, CDR2 YYNGEE. Trimming removed 2 bases from V and 4 bases from J; junction bases left unmatched: 7. CDR3 protein: CASSVGDYSSDTQYF. CDR3 nucleotides: TGTGCCAGCAGCGTTGGGGACTACAGCTCAGATACGCAGTATTTT.

By share of the sample, this clonotype is medium-sized (0.01 to 0.1%). The chain is built from TRBV28 and TRBJ1-5; D remains unclear. Germline V CDR1 and CDR2: MDHEN, SYDVKM. CDR3 size: 15 residues. V lost 2 bases to trimming and J lost 5 bases, with 13 bases between them. DNA of the CDR3: TGTGCCAGCAGTTTAGTTGTGGAGGTCCATCAGCCCCAGCATTTT. It codes for CASSLVVEVHQPQHF.

This chain uses TRBV20-1 with TRBJ2-5, with D perhaps matching TRBD2 (6 bases). In germline, CDR1 is DFQATT, CDR2 SNEGSKA (reference sequence). There are 12 residues in the CDR3. The CDR3 DNA sequence: TGCAGCCCGGAGGGCCTACAAGAGACCCAGTACTTC. Protein product: CSPEGLQETQYF.